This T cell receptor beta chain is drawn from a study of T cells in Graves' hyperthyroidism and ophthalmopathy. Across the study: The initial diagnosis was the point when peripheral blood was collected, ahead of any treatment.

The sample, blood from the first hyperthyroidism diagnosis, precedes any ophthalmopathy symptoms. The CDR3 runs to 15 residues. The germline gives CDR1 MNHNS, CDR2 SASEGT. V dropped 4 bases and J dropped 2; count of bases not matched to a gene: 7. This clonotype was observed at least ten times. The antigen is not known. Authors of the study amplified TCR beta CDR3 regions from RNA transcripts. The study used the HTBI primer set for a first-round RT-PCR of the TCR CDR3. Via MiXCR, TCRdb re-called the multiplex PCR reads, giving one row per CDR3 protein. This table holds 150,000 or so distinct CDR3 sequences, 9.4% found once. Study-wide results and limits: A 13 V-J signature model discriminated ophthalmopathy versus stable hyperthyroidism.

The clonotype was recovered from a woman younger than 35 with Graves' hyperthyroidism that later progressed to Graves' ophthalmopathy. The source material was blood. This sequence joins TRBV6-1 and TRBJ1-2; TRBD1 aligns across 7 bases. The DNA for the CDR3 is TGTGCCAGCAGTGCCAGGACAGGAGGGAACTATGGCTACACCTTC. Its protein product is CASSARTGGNYGYTF.